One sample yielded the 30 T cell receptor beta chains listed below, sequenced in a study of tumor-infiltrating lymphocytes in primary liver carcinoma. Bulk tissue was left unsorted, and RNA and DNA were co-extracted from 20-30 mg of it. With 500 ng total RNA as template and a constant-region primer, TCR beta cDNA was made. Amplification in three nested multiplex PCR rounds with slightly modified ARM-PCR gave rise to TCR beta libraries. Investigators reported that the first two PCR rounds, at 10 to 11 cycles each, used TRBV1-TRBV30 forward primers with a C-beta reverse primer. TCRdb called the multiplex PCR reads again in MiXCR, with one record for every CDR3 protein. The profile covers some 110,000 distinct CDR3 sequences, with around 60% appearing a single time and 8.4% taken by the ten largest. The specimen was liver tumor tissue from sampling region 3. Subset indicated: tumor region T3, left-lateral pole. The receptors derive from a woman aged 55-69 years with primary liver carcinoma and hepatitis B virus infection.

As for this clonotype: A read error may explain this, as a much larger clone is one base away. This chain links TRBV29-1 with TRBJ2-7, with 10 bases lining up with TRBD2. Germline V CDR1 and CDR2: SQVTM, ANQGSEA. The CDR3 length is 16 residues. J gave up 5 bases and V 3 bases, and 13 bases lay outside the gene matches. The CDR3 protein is CSVDTGASGSLHEQYF. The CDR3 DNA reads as TGCAGCGTTGATACTGGGGCTAGCGGGAGTCTCCACGAGCAGTACTTC.

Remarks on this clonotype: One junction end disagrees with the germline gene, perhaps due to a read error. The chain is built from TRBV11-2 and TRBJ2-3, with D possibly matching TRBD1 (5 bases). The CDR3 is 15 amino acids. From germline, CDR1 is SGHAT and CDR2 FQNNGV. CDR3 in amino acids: CVSSLGPGAPDTQYF. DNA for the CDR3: TGCGTCAGCAGCTTAGGCCCTGGGGCGCCGGATACGCAGTATTTT. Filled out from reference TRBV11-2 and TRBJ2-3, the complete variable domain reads EAGVAQSPRYKIIEKRQSVAFWCNPISGHATLYWYQQILGQGPKLLIQFQNNGVVDDSQLPKDRFSAERLKGVDSTLKIQPAKLEDSAVYLCVSSLGPGAPDTQYFGPGTRLTVL.

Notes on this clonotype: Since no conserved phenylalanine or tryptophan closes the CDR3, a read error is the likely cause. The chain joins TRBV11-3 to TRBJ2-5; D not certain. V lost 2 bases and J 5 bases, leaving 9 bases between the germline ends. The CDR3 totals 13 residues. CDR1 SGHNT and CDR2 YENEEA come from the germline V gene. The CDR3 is CASSLQLQETQYL. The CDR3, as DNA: TGTGCCAGCAGCTTACAGCTTCAGGAGACCCAGTACTTG.

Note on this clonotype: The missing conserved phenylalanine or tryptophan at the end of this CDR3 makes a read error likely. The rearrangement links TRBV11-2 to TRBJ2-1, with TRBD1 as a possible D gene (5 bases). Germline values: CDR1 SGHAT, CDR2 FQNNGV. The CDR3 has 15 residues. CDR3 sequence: CASSVGKTAYDEQFS. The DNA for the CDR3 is TGTGCCAGCAGCGTAGGCAAGACAGCCTACGATGAGCAGTTCTCC.

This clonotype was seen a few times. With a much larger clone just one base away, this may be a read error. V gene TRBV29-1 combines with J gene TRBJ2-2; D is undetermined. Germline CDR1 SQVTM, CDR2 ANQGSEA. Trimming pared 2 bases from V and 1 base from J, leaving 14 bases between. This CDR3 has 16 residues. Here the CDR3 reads CSVERLVHGNTGELFF. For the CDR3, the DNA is TGCAGCGTTGAAAGACTGGTGCATGGGAACACCGGGGAGCTGTTTTTT.

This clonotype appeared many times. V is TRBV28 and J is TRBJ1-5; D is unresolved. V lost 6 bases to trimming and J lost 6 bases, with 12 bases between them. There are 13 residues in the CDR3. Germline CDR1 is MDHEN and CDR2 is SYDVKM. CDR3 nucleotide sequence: TGTGCCAGCAGACAAAATCCAATTCAGCCCCAGCATTTT. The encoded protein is CASRQNPIQPQHF.

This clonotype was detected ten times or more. CDR3 in DNA: TGTGCCAGCACCATCGGACCTCGGGGAAATGAGCAGTTCTTC. Amino acid sequence: CASTIGPRGNEQFF. The chain uses TRBV6-5 and TRBJ2-1, with D perhaps TRBD2 (5 bases). CDR3 length equals 14 residues. CDR1 MNHEY and CDR2 SVGAGI come from the germline V gene. The germline V and J ends were trimmed by 7 bases and 7 bases, with 17 bases remaining between them.

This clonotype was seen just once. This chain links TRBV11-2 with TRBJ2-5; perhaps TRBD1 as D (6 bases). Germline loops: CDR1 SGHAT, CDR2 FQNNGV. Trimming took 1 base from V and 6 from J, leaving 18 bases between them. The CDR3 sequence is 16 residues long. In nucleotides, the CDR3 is TGTGCCAGCAGCTTAGCTCGAGCAGGGGCCCGAAAGACCCAGTACTTC. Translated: CASSLARAGARKTQYF. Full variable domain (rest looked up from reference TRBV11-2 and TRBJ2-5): EAGVAQSPRYKIIEKRQSVAFWCNPISGHATLYWYQQILGQGPKLLIQFQNNGVVDDSQLPKDRFSAERLKGVDSTLKIQPAKLEDSAVYLCASSLARAGARKTQYFGPGTRLLVL.

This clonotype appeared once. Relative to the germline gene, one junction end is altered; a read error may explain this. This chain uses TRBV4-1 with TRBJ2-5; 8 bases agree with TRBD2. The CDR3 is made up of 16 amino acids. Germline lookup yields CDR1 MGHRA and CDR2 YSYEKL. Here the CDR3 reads CASGQTLTGGRETQYF. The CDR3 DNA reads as TGCGCCAGCGGCCAAACTCTAACGGGAGGGCGCGAGACCCAGTACTTC.

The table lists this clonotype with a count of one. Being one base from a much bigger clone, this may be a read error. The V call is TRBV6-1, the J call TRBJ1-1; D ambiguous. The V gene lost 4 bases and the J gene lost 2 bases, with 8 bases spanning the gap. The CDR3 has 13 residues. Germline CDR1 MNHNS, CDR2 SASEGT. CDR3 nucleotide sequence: TGTGCCAGCAGTGTACAGCGAAACACTGAAGCTTTCTTT. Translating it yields CASSVQRNTEAFF.

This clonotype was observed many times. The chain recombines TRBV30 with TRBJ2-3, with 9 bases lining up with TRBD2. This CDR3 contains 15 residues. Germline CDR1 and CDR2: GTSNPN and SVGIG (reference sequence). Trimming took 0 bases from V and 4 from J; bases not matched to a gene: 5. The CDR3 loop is CAWSVGSGRSDTQYF. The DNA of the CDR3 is TGTGCCTGGAGTGTGGGTAGCGGGAGATCAGATACGCAGTATTTT.

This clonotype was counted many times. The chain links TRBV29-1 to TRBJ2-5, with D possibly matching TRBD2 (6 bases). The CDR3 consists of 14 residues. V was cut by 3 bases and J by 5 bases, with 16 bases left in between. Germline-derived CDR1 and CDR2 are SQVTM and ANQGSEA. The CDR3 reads CSVDLLGGHETQYF. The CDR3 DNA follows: TGCAGCGTTGACCTCCTAGGAGGGCACGAGACCCAGTACTTC.

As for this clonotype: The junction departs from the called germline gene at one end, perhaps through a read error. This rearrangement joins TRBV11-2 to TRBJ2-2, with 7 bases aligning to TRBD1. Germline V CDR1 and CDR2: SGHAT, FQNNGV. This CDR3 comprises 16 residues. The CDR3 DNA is TGTGCCAGCAGCTTCCGGACAGGATCTAACACCCGGGAGCTGTTTTTT. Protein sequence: CASSFRTGSNTRELFF.

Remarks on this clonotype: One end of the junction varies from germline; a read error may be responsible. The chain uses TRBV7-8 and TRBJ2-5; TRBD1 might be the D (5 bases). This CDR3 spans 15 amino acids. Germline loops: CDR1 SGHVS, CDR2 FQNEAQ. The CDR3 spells CASSFYRQRQETQYF. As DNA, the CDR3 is TGTGCCAGCAGCTTTTATAGACAGAGACAAGAGACTCAGTACTTC.

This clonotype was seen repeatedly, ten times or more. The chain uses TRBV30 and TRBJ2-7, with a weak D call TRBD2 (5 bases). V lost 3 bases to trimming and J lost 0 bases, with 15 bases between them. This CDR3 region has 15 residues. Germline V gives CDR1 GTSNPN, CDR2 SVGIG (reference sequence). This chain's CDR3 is CAWSLASANSYEQYF. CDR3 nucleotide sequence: TGTGCCTGGAGCCTAGCATCGGCCAACTCCTACGAGCAGTACTTC.

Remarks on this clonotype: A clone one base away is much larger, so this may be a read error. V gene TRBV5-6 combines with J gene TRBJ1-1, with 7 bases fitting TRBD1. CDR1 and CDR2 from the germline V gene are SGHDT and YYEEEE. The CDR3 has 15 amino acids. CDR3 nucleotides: TGTGCCAGCAGATTGGTAGACAGGGCTCGGACTGAAGCTTTCTTT. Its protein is CASRLVDRARTEAFF.

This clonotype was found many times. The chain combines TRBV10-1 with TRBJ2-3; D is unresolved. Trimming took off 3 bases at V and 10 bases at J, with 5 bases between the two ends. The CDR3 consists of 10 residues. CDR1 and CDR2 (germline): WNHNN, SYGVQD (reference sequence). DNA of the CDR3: TGCGCCAGCAGTGAATGTGCGCAGTATTTT. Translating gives CASSECAQYF.

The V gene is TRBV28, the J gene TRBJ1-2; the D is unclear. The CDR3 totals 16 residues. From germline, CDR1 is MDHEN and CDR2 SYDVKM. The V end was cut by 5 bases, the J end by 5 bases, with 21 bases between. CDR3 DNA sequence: TGTGCCAGCAGTGATAGTCTATCTTGGGCGAAGTATGGCTACACCTTC. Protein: CASSDSLSWAKYGYTF.

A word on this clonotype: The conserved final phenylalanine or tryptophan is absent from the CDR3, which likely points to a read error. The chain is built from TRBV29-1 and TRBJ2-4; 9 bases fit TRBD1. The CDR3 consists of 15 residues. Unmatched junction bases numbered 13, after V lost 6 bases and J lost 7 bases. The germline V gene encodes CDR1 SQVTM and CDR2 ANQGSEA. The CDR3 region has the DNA TGCAGCGTCGAATATTCTGGGACAGGGAGGAACATTCAGTACGTC. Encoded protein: CSVEYSGTGRNIQYV.

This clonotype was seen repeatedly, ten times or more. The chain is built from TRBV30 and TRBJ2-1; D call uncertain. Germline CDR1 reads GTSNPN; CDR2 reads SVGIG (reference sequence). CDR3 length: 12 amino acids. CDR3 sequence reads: CARASSYNEQFF. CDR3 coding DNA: TGTGCAAGGGCAAGCTCCTACAATGAGCAGTTCTTC.

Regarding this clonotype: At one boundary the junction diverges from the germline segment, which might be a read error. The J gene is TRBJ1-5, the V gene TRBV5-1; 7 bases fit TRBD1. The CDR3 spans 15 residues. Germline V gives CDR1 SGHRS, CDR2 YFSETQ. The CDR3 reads CASSLTIGGNQPRHF. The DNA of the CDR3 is TGCGCCAGCAGCTTGACCATAGGGGGCAATCAGCCCCGGCATTTT.

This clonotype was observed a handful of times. The DNA for the CDR3 is TGTGCCAGCAGCTTGGTAGACGGGCAGTACTTC. Translating gives CASSLVDGQYF. This chain connects TRBV11-2 to TRBJ2-7; D remains unclear. V lost 3 bases, J lost 9 bases, and 9 bases lay in between. There are 11 residues in the CDR3. The germline V gene encodes CDR1 SGHAT and CDR2 FQNNGV.

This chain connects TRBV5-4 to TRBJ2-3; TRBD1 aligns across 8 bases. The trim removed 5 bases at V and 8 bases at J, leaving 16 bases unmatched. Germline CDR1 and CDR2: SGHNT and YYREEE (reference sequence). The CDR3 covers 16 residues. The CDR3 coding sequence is TGTGCCAGCAGTCCCCACACCGGGACAGGTGGAGGTACGCAGTATTTT. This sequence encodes CASSPHTGTGGGTQYF.

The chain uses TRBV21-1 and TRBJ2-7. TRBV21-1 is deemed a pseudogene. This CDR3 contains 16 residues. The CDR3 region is CTSSNRPFEGSYEQYF. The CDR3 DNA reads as TGTACCAGCAGCAATCGGCCTTTTGAGGGCTCCTACGAGCAGTACTTC.

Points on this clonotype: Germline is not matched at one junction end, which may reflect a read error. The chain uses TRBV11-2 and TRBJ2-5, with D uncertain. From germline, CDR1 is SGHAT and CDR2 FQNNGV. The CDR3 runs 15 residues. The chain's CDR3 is CASSLGSQSQETQYF. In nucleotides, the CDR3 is TGCGCCAGCAGCTTAGGCTCCCAGTCCCAAGAGACCCAGTACTTC. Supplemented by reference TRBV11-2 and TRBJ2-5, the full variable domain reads EAGVAQSPRYKIIEKRQSVAFWCNPISGHATLYWYQQILGQGPKLLIQFQNNGVVDDSQLPKDRFSAERLKGVDSTLKIQPAKLEDSAVYLCASSLGSQSQETQYFGPGTRLLVL.

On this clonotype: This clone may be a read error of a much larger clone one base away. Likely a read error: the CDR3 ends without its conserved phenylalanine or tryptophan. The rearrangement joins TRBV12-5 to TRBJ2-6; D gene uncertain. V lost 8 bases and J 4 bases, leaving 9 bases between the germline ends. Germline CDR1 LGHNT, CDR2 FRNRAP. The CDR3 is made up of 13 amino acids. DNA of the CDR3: TGTGCTAGTTCCGGGTCAGGGGCCAACGTCCTGACTTCC. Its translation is CASSGSGANVLTS.

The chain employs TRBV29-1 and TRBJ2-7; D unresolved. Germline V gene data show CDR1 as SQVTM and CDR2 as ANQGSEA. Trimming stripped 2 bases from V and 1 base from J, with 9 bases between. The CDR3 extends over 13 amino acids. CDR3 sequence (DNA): TGCAGCGTTGAAACTCGTAGTTCCTACGAGCAGTACTTC. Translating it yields CSVETRSSYEQYF.

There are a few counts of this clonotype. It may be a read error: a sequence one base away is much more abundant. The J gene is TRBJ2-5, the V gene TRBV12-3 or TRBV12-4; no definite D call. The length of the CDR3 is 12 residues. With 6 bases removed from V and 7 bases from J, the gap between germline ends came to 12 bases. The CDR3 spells CASRNNLGTQYF. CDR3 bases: TGTGCCAGCAGAAACAACCTGGGGACCCAGTACTTC.

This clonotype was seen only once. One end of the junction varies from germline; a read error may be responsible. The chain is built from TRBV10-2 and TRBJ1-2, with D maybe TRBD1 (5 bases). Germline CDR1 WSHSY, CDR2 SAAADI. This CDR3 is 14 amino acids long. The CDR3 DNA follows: TGCGACAGCAGGCGAGACAGTACTAGCTATGGCTACACCTTC. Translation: CDSRRDSTSYGYTF.

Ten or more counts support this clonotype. In nucleotides, the CDR3 is TGCAGCGTCGCCCGGGGGGGCGCTCAGCCCCAGCATTTT. Translation gives CSVARGGAQPQHF. The chain employs TRBV29-1 and TRBJ1-5; the D gene is possibly TRBD1 (6 bases). The CDR3 is 13 amino acids. V lost 6 bases and J lost 6, with 15 bases in between. Germline V CDR1 and CDR2: SQVTM, ANQGSEA. Based on the CDR3 plus reference TRBV29-1 and TRBJ1-5, the full variable domain is SAVISQKPSRDICQRGTSLTIQCQVDSQVTMMFWYRQQPGQSLTLIATANQGSEATYESGFVIDKFPISRPNLTFSTLTVSNMSPEDSSIYLCSVARGGAQPQHFGDGTRLSIL.